The rows below give T cell receptor beta chains drawn from one sample of a study of CD8+CD57+ T cells in acquired aplastic anemia. TCRdb re-analysed the reads in MiXCR, keeping a single row per CDR3 protein. The sample has 300,000 or so distinct CDR3 sequences, about 50% seen once. What was sequenced was sorted CD4+, CD8+, or CD8+CD57+ T cells (not recorded which) from PBMCs. Receptor source: a human donor with aplastic anemia. Each CDR3 is given with its conserved first and last residue. Fields, in order: J gene, clone size, V gene, CDR3 protein. Clone sizes are given selectively: once, few, many, or a class where the clone is expanded.

J gene: TRBJ1-2
clone size: once
V gene: TRBV4-3
CDR3 protein: CASSLKDNANYGYTF

J gene: TRBJ1-2
clone size: many
V gene: TRBV7-2
CDR3 protein: CASSLEAGAGYGYTF

J gene: TRBJ2-2
clone size: -
V gene: TRBV9
CDR3 protein: CASSTGQVSNTGELFF

J gene: TRBJ2-6
clone size: -
V gene: TRBV7-3
CDR3 protein: CASNQGLNYGYTFGSGTNVLTF

J gene: TRBJ1-5
clone size: many
V gene: TRBV7-2
CDR3 protein: CASSLAALSSMPQPQHF

J gene: TRBJ2-4
clone size: few
V gene: TRBV7-9
CDR3 protein: CAGSGSGDIQYF

J gene: TRBJ2-3
clone size: -
V gene: TRBV5-1
CDR3 protein: CASRPGSTGQQGQYF

J gene: TRBJ1-2
clone size: -
V gene: TRBV20-1
CDR3 protein: CSARGTYGYTF

J gene: TRBJ1-1
clone size: -
V gene: TRBV12-3/TRBV12-4
CDR3 protein: CASSSKQFEAFF

J gene: TRBJ2-6
clone size: -
V gene: TRBV5-8
CDR3 protein: CASSWTGQVHSGANVLTF

J gene: TRBJ2-2
clone size: -
V gene: TRBV2
CDR3 protein: CASSERASGGGWLFF

J gene: TRBJ2-1
clone size: many
V gene: TRBV24-1
CDR3 protein: CATSDPGSGGASEQFF

J gene: TRBJ2-7
clone size: -
V gene: TRBV29-1
CDR3 protein: CSVGSYYEQYF

J gene: TRBJ2-1
clone size: -
V gene: TRBV7-9
CDR3 protein: CASSTPTSHFREQFF

J gene: TRBJ2-5
clone size: few
V gene: TRBV7-2
CDR3 protein: CASSLGTRMETQYF

J gene: TRBJ2-3
clone size: -
V gene: TRBV29-1
CDR3 protein: CSVGASRGTDTQYF

J gene: TRBJ2-7
clone size: -
V gene: TRBV6-4
CDR3 protein: CASSDGTISSTYEQYF

J gene: TRBJ1-1
clone size: many
V gene: TRBV27
CDR3 protein: CASSFFAGTTSEAFF

J gene: TRBJ2-7
clone size: -
V gene: TRBV6-4
CDR3 protein: CASHRDRVYKQYF

J gene: TRBJ2-3
clone size: many
V gene: TRBV7-9
CDR3 protein: CASSSTGWDTQYF

J gene: TRBJ1-4
clone size: many
V gene: TRBV4-1
CDR3 protein: CASSQDQGRGGEKLFF

J gene: TRBJ2-7
clone size: -
V gene: TRBV2
CDR3 protein: CASRDSGPSYEQYF